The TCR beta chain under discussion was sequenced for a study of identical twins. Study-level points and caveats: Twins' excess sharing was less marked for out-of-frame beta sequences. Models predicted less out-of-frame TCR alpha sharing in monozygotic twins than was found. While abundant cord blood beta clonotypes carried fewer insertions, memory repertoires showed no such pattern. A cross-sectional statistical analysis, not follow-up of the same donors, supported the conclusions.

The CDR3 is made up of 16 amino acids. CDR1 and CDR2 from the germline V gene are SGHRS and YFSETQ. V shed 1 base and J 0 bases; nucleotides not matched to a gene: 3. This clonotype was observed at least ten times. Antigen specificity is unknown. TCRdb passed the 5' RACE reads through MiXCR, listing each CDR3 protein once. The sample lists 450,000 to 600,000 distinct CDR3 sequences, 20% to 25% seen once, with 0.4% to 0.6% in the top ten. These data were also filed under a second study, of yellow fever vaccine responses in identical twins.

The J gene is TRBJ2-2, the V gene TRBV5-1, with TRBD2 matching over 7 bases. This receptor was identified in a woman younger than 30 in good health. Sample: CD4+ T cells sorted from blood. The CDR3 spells CASSLTGTTNTGELFF. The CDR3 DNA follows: TGCGCCAGCAGCTTGACCGGGACTACGAACACCGGGGAGCTGTTTTTT. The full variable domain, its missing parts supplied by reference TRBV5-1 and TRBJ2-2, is KAGVTQTPRYLIKTRGQQVTLSCSPISGHRSVSWYQQTPGQGLQFLFEYFSETQRNKGNFPGRFSGRQFSNSRSEMNVSTLELGDSALYLCASSLTGTTNTGELFFGEGSRLTVL.